Each of the 21 T cell receptor beta chains below was sequenced from the same sample in a study of molecular identifiers for immune sequencing clone quantification. Each CDR3 protein is one row after TCRdb ran MiXCR on the PCR reads. The data contain about 65,000 distinct CDR3 sequences, less than 20% of them singletons. Sample: naive CD8+ T cells from blood, with Jurkat cell RNA spiked in. Subset in this sample: FACS-sorted CD8+CD4-CCR7+CD45RA+ naive T cells. The receptors here all came from a human donor in good health. Some libraries in this study had Jurkat cell RNA spiked in.

This clonotype has ten or more counts. A much bigger clone sits one base away, suggesting this may be a read error. Likely a read error: the CDR3 ends without its conserved phenylalanine or tryptophan. The V and J genes are TRBV6-2 or TRBV6-3 and TRBJ2-3, with 7 nucleotides matching TRBD2. The CDR3 length is 20 residues. With 0 bases clipped from V and 4 bases from J, the junction kept 19 bases outside the gene matches. Germline loops: CDR1 MNHEY, CDR2 SVGEGT. For the CDR3, the DNA is TGTGCCAGCAGTTACTCGTACCAAGCTGATCCGGGAGGAGCGTCAGATACGCAGTATCTT. Translated: CASSYSYQADPGGASDTQYL.

Worth noting for this clonotype: This may stem from a read error, because a much larger clone lies one nucleotide away. The chain combines TRBV5-6 with TRBJ2-7, with a possible D match to TRBD1 (6 bases). The CDR3 is 14 amino acids. Germline assignment: CDR1 SGHDT and CDR2 YYEEEE. CDR3 sequence reads: CACSLGQATYEQYF. The DNA of the CDR3 is TGTGCCTGCAGCTTGGGACAAGCTACCTACGAGCAGTACTTC.

This clonotype was found many times. The CDR3 bases are TGCGCCAGCAGCCACGACAGGGCTCAGCCCCAGCATTTT. It specifies CASSHDRAQPQHF. The chain recombines TRBV4-3 with TRBJ1-5, with 7 bases identical to TRBD1. V lost 3 bases and J lost 6; bases outside the gene matches: 2. The CDR3 sequence is 13 residues long. Germline lookup yields CDR1 LGHNA and CDR2 YSLEER.

This clonotype was seen ten or more times. At one end, the junction sequence differs from germline, possibly due to a read error. The chain has TRBV7-6 and TRBJ2-3; TRBD1 is a possible D gene (6 bases). The CDR3 runs to 16 residues. Germline values: CDR1 SGHVS, CDR2 FNYEAQ. The CDR3 nucleotides are TGTGCCAGCAGCTTATCGCCGATACAGGGCACCGATACGCAGTATTTT. The encoded protein is CASSLSPIQGTDTQYF.

This clonotype was observed once. J is TRBJ2-1 and V is TRBV7-9, with 12 bases that match TRBD2. The germline gives CDR1 SEHNR, CDR2 FQNEAQ (reference sequence). V shed 5 bases and J 7 bases; nucleotides not matched to a gene: 9. The CDR3 totals 16 residues. This CDR3 is CASSLPGLAGGNEQFF. CDR3 coding DNA: TGTGCCAGCAGCCTCCCGGGGCTAGCGGGAGGGAATGAGCAGTTCTTC.

The rearrangement links TRBV19 to TRBJ2-7, with D possibly matching TRBD1 (6 bases). The length of the CDR3 is 18 residues. Germline V gene data show CDR1 as LNHDA and CDR2 as SQIVND (reference sequence). V lost 3 bases to trimming and J lost 2 bases, with 23 bases between them. The CDR3 coding sequence is TGTGCCAGTAGTATCTTTGGCATACTCCAGGGGATCCCCTACGAGCAGTACTTC. Residues: CASSIFGILQGIPYEQYF.

Concerning this clonotype: A much larger clone is a single base away; this may be a read error. The V gene is TRBV11-2, the J gene TRBJ1-6; D is possibly TRBD1 (5 bases). There are 13 residues in the CDR3. The ends were cut back, 6 bases at V and 6 bases at J, with 9 bases in the middle. The germline gives CDR1 SGHAT, CDR2 FQNNGV. DNA for the CDR3: TGTGCCAGCAGAGGGGAAAGTAATTCACCCCTCCACTTT. Its protein is CASRGESNSPLHF.

This clonotype was seen ten or more times. This chain links TRBV30 with TRBJ2-1; 7 bases fit TRBD2. Per the germline V gene, CDR1 is GTSNPN and CDR2 is SVGIG (reference sequence). CDR3 length equals 13 residues. The V and J ends lost 6 bases and 2 bases, in that order; junction bases with no gene match: 4. In DNA, the CDR3 is TGTGCCTGTCGGGAGGAGGCCTACAATGAGCAGTTCTTC. Translation gives CACREEAYNEQFF.

This clonotype was seen at least ten times. The chain joins TRBV7-9 to TRBJ2-2, with a tentative D call TRBD1 (6 bases). V lost 4 bases, J lost 3 bases, and 12 bases lay in between. This CDR3 region has 15 residues. The germline V gene has CDR1 SEHNR and CDR2 FQNEAQ (reference sequence). For the CDR3, the DNA is TGTGCCAGCAGCTCCCCCCGACAGGACACCGGGGAGCTGTTTTTT. Its translation is CASSSPRQDTGELFF.

This clonotype was recorded at least ten times. The chain combines TRBV12-3 or TRBV12-4 with TRBJ2-3; the D is unclear. Trimming pared 5 bases from V and 1 base from J, leaving 10 bases between. This CDR3 spans 14 amino acids. CDR3 bases: TGTGCCAGCAGTATTCGACACCGCACAGATACGCAGTATTTT. This encodes CASSIRHRTDTQYF.

This clonotype came up many times. The chain joins TRBV9 to TRBJ2-1, with D possibly being TRBD2 (8 bases). Germline values: CDR1 SGDLS, CDR2 YYNGEE. V was trimmed by 0 bases and J by 4 bases, leaving 14 bases between them. This CDR3 region has 16 residues. Written as DNA, the CDR3 is TGTGCCAGCAGCGTAGAGGGGGCTAGCGGGTACAATGAGCAGTTCTTC. Translation: CASSVEGASGYNEQFF.

Notes on this clonotype: A read error may explain this, as a much larger clone is one base away. The gene calls are TRBV6-5 and TRBJ1-5; D possibly corresponds to TRBD1 (6 bases). V lost 2 bases to trimming and J lost 3 bases, with 8 bases between them. The CDR3 contains 14 residues. Germline-derived CDR1 and CDR2 are MNHEY and SVGAGI. The CDR3 bases are TGTGCCAGCAGTTACGGGGGCCCCAATCAGCCCCAGCATTTT. Translated: CASSYGGPNQPQHF.

This clonotype has a count of ten or more. The chain employs TRBV28 and TRBJ1-4; D is undetermined. There are 17 residues in the CDR3. Germline-derived CDR1 and CDR2 are MDHEN and SYDVKM. V lost 2 bases to trimming and J lost 5 bases, with 18 bases between them. In nucleotides, the CDR3 is TGTGCCAGCAGTTTACGGCCCGGGGTGGCCGGAAATGAAAAACTGTTTTTT. Encoded protein: CASSLRPGVAGNEKLFF.

This clonotype was detected ten times or more. The chain uses TRBV15 and TRBJ2-3; 10 nucleotides agree with TRBD2. The germline V gene encodes CDR1 LNHNV and CDR2 YYDKDF (reference sequence). The CDR3 consists of 19 residues. J gave up 6 bases and V 2 bases, and 17 bases lay outside the gene matches. The CDR3 DNA sequence: TGTGCCACCAGCAGACTAGCGGGAGTTGAATCATGGGACGGGGATACGCAGTATTTT. Translation gives CATSRLAGVESWDGDTQYF.

This chain connects TRBV7-9 to TRBJ2-1; the D gene is possibly TRBD2 (5 bases). CDR1 is SEHNR, CDR2 FQNEAQ, per germline (reference sequence). The CDR3 length is 15 residues. Trimming left V 2 bases short and J 5 bases short, with 13 bases between. The DNA of the CDR3 is TGTGCCAGCAGCTTACCTACAGCGGCCAACAATGAGCAGTTCTTC. This translates into CASSLPTAANNEQFF.

CDR3 sequence (DNA): TGTGCCAGCAGTTTAGTAAATGTTTGGAACAGGGAAGAGACCCAGTACTTC. Translated, it gives CASSLVNVWNREETQYF. The rearrangement joins TRBV12-3 or TRBV12-4 to TRBJ2-5, with TRBD1 as a possible D gene (6 bases). V was pared by 1 base and J by 3 bases, with 18 bases between. CDR3 size: 17 residues.

This clonotype has a count of ten or more. This chain connects TRBV4-1 to TRBJ1-3; 9 bases align to TRBD1. The ends lost 1 base at V and 3 bases at J; junction bases unmatched: 13. Germline CDR1 and CDR2: MGHRA and YSYEKL. The CDR3 is 19 amino acids. The CDR3 DNA is TGCGCCAGCAGCCAAGTCGTCATTGGGACAGGGCTAGATGGAAACACCATATATTTT. Its translation: CASSQVVIGTGLDGNTIYF.

This clonotype occurred many times. The genes are TRBV7-8 and TRBJ1-1; D is perhaps TRBD1 (5 bases). There are 14 residues in the CDR3. Germline V lookup: CDR1 SGHVS, CDR2 FQNEAQ. V lost 5 bases, J lost 4 bases, and 14 bases lay in between. CDR3 nucleotide sequence: TGTGCCAGCAGCGTAAGTAGGGGACGCACTGAAGCTTTCTTT. Its translation is CASSVSRGRTEAFF.

At least ten counts were recorded for this clonotype. This chain uses TRBV29-1 with TRBJ2-7, with 10 positions matching TRBD1. Germline V CDR1 and CDR2: SQVTM, ANQGSEA. This CDR3 is built from 11 residues. After removal of 3 bases from V and 7 bases from J, the junction contained 0 bases not matched to a gene. The CDR3 sequence: CSVEGQGEQYF. Here the CDR3 DNA reads TGCAGCGTTGAGGGACAGGGGGAGCAGTACTTC.

Only a few counts were recorded for this clonotype. This chain joins TRBV27 and TRBJ2-7; maybe TRBD2 (7 bases). From germline, CDR1 is MNHEY and CDR2 SMNVEV (reference sequence). V was shortened by 6 bases and J by 5 bases, with 17 bases between the two germline ends. This CDR3 has 14 amino acids. The chain's CDR3 is CASSPGAGDNEQYF. DNA for the CDR3: TGTGCCAGCAGCCCCGGGGCGGGGGACAACGAGCAGTACTTC.

This clonotype was observed at least ten times. The chain couples TRBV2 to TRBJ1-5; no definite D call. In germline, CDR1 is SNHLY, CDR2 FYNNEI. The CDR3 length is 13 residues. Trimming removed 3 bases at V and 6 bases at J, with 9 bases between. DNA of the CDR3: TGTGCCAGCAGTGAGGCGCATGCTCAGCCCCAGCATTTT. Translating gives CASSEAHAQPQHF.